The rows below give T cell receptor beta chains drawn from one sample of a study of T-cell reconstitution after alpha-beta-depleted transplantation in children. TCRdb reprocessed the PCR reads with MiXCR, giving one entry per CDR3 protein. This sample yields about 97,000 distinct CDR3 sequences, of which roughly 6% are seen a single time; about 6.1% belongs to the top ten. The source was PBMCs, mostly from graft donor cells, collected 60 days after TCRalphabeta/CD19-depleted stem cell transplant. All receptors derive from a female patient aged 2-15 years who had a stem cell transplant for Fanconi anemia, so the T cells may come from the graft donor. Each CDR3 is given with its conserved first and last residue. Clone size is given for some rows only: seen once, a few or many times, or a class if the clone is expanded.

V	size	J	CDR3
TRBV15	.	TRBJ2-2	CATSSRFISPQGYTGELFF
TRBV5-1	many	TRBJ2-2	CASSYRAANTGELFF
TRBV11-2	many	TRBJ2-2	CASSLSRQGGLFF
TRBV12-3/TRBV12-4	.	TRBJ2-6	CTCCLVTVPKGSRANVLTF
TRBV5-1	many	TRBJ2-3	CASSLVKRGSTDTQYF
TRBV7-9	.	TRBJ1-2	CASSSAGTGGYTF
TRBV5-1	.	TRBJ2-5	CASSLGGTRGQETQYF
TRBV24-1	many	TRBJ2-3	CATSDYVDTQYF
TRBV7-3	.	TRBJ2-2	CASSVTSNTNTGELFF
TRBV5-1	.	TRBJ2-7	CASSLSGQGPRLYEQYF
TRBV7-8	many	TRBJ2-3	CASSKSLLAGLRDTQYF
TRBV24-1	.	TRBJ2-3	CATSELGIGTTDTQYF
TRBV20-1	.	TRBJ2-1	CSARVQGTGNEQFF
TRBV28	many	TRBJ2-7	CASTTSGQGAYEQYF
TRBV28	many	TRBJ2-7	CASSSPRGPGQGYEQYF
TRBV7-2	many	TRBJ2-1	CASSLAPPYNEQFF
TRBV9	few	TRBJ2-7	CASSPRTSGGEQYF
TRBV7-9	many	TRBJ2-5	CASSLVRAMDSRETQYF
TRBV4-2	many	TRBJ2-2	CAISTEQGSANTGELFF
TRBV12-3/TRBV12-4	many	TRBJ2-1	CASSLFVKSSYNEQFF
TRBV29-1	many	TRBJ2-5	CSVVHRAETQYF
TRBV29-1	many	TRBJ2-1	CSVEDLGNEQFF
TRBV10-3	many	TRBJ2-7	CAIQDRVSYEQYF
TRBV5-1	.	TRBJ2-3	CASSSLRTSGRGTDTQYF
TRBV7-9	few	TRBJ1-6	CASSSWASSMADSPLHF
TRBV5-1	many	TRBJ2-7	CASSWDPGPLAPEQYF
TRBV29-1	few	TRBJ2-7	CSVANSGTYEQYF
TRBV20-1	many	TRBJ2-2	CSALRAGELFF
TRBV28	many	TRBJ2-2	CASSLRWHRALFF
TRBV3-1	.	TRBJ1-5	CASSHGTGGTRLQPQHF
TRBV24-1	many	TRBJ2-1	CATSELGTGVDNEQFF
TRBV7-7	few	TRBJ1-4	CASSLDRVNEKLFF
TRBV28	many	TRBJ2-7	CASSSGLAGVGSNSYEQYF
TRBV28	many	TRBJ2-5	CASSLVRLAETQYF
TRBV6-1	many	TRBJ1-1	CASRSRGLNTEAFF
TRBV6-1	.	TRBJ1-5	CASSEDPSWPQHF
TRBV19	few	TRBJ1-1	CASSTRQGARTNTEAFF
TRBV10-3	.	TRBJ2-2	CAISEFLPGELFF
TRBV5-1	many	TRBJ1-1	CASSVQVNTEAFF
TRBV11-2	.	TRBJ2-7	CASSRMFRLAGGPYEQYF
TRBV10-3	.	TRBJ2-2	CAIRPLAGGRDTGELFF
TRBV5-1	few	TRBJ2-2	CASSFSPPGQGATGELFF
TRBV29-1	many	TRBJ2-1	CSVLVTGYNEQFF
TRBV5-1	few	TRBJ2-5	CASSLVKGAGWGETQYF
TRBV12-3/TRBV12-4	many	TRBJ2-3	CASSFREVQYF
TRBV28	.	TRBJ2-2	CASSLKLGGPNTGELFF
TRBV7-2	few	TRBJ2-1	CASSLRTVNEQFF
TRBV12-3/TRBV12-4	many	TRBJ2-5	CASRSLDRGTTQYF
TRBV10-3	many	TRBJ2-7	CAIGTSYSYEQYF
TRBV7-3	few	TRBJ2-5	CASSSSPHETQYF
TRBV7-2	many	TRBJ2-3	CASSPVAGVITDTQYF
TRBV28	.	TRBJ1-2	CASSSGQGDGYTF
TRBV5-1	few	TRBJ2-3	CASSSTSGGAFTDTQYF
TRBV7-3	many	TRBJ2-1	CASSLSGTYNEQFF
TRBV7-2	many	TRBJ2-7	CASSLAEPANHEQYF
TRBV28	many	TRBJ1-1	CASAFERIGATEAFF
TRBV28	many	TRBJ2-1	CASSWLAASSYNEQFF
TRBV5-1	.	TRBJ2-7	CASSSPGLAHYEQYF
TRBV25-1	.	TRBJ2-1	CASSEYRGYEQFF